The present T cell receptor (beta chain) was sequenced within a study of T cell responses to AZD1222 COVID-19 vaccine. Findings and caveats of the study: CD4 TCRs linked to vaccination spanned spike, dominating at 160-218 and 743-854. Scientists sampled the repertoires only once the peak T cell response had passed. At baseline, seropositivity was found in only 6 or 7 AZD1222 recipients.

As for this clone: The antigen is undetermined.

The CDR3 sequence is 14 residues long. Germline V gives CDR1 SGHKS, CDR2 YYEKEE (reference sequence). Trimming stripped 2 bases from V and 0 bases from J, with 8 bases between. Clones were sequenced by immunoSEQ multiplex PCR, and TCRdb holds only the in-frame ones, with some missing. The sample includes 80,000 or so clones, roughly 85% seen only once; the top ten take 1.5%. The sequences come from peripheral blood, collected on day 0 of AZD1222 vaccination. The gene calls are TRBV5-5 and TRBJ1-1; unclear D gene. The sequence came from an adult in good health. The DNA for the CDR3 is TGTGCCAGCAGCTTAGAACGGCTGAACACTGAAGCTTTCTTT. Protein: CASSLERLNTEAFF.